This T cell receptor beta chain was observed in a study of identical twins (dated by TCRdb to about 2016). About the study as a whole: The study deep-sequenced TCR alpha and beta repertoires from monozygotic twins, unrelated adults of various ages and cord blood to test whether fetal clonotypes persist. To rule out contamination, replicate twin experiments were performed at different times with different library preparation protocols.

Libraries came from 5' RACE. The data were produced on an Illumina HiSeq 2000. A universal primer binding site was introduced by template switching, and a unique molecular identifier was present in the final cDNA, enabling accurate counting of TCR cDNA molecules. Specific primers in the conserved constant-segment region were used to synthesize first-strand cDNA for TCR alpha and beta chains. To control for contamination, every cDNA library carried two barcodes: a SMART-Mk sample barcode plus Illumina barcodes. TruSeq adapter sequences and Illumina sample barcodes were added in two successive PCR steps. The TCR alpha and beta cDNA libraries were sequenced on the Illumina HiSeq platform using custom primers. For the original study's pipeline: MiGEC processed the raw reads to extract unique molecular identifiers, while MiXCR was used to determine the CDR3 positions. For each individual, recombination models were inferred using an EM algorithm with the repgenHMM and IGoR tools. Shared clonotypes were analyzed with the tcR package in R, and sharing was normalized by the product of cloneset sizes. To study raw recombination without the effects of thymic and clonal selection, out-of-frame nonproductive sequences were analyzed. In-frame beta chains were kept once TCRdb had trimmed the public reads at Q25 with fastp and called clones with MiXCR. Each CDR3 protein appears once, grouped with its most common genes and DNA. What appears here as the V and J calls and clone size reflects TCRdb's work, not the paper's. In this sample the table shows just over 500,000 distinct CDR3 sequences, approximately 22% of which occur a single time. The top ten clones comprise 0.91% of the sample.

Study-level results and caveats: Abundant cord blood beta clonotypes had fewer insertions, young adult naive repertoires showed a similar but weaker trend, and memory repertoires showed no such trend. Compared with coincidental sharing between unrelated individuals, out-of-frame TCR alpha sequences shared between twins had an excess of sequences with low generation probability. Invariant T cells such as MAIT and iNKT could partly confound zero-insertion analyses, though diverse VJ usage argued against this for most clonotypes. Because the same donors could not be followed over many years, the conclusions depended on cross-sectional statistical analysis. In beta out-of-frame sequences, excess twin sharing was weaker, because having fewer shared sequences lowered the signal-to-noise ratio. Out-of-frame TCR alpha sharing in monozygotic twins was systematically underestimated by recombination models, whereas sharing between unrelated individuals was in agreement with the recombination models.

Only healthy Caucasian donors were included. The twin cohort comprised three pairs of female monozygotic twins, all aged roughly 18 to 30 years. Positive isolation kits from Invitrogen were used to isolate CD4+ and CD8+ T cell populations. In this sample, this clonotype turned up a few times. Which antigen it targets is not known. No base quality information exists; no much larger clone differs at one position. From its cysteine to its phenylalanine, the CDR3 spans 13 amino acids. Kept here is only the CDR3 DNA, which spans 39 bases and is read in frame from base 1. V was cut back by 7 bases and J by 1 base, leaving a gap of 9 bases between them. Sequences SGHRS (CDR1) and YFSETQ (CDR2) are obtained from the germline V gene. These data were also filed under a second study, of T cells expressing NK-cell markers. The second paper further reports: TCR beta-chain repertoires were profiled in sorted CD3+CD56+NKG2C+, CD3+CD56+NKG2C- and CD3+CD56-NKG2C+ T-cell subsets from about 8 donors. Among the eight sequenced donors, only one was HCMV-seronegative, while the other seven were HCMV-seropositive. In several experiments an anti-gammadeltaTCR antibody was added to restrict sorting to alphabetaTCR-expressing T cells. In about 6 donors, the dominant CD3+CD56+NKG2C+ clonotypes were found to rank among the top 10 CD8+ clonotypes and to make up about 1.0-8% of CD8+ T cells. Those dominant clonotypes were again the most abundant among CD3+CD56-NKG2C+ cells in a handful of donors, at about 25-60.1%. Whether the expanded NKG2C-expressing T cell clones were specific for HCMV antigens remained unclear. The study sequenced eight donors, all healthy volunteers chosen at random: three men and five women. HCMV serostatus was determined by detecting HCMV-specific IgG in serum with a commercial ELISA kit. MIGEC handled demultiplexing of the reads and grouping by UMI, while MiTCR was used to assemble and quantify clonotypes. To remove erroneous sequences, TCR cDNA sequences were retained only when supported by two or more reads. The tcR package was used for downstream repertoire analysis, and clonotypes were matched across fractions by CDR3 nucleotide sequence plus V segment. VDJmatch was used to annotate antigen specificity against VDJdb, with one amino acid substitution in CDR3 permitted.

The chain is encoded by TRBV5-1 joined to TRBJ2-1, with a tentative D gene TRBD1 over 6 matching bases. The sample comprised CD4+ T cells sorted from blood. This clonotype was obtained from a woman aged 18 to 35 in good health. The CDR3 protein sequence reads: CASGGQSYNEQFF. The base sequence is TGCGCCAGCGGGGGACAATCCTACAATGAGCAGTTCTTC.